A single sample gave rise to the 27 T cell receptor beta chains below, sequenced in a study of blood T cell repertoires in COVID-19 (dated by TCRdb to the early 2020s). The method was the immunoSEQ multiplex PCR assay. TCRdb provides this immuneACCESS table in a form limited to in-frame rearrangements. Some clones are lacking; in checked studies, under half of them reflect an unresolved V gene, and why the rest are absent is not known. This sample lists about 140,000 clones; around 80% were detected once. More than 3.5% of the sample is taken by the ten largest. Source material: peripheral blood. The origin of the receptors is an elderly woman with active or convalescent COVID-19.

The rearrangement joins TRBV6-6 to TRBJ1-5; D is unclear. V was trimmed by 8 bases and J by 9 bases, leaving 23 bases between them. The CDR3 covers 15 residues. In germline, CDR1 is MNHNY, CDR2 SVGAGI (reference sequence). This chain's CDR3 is CASAPSGGFFWPQHF. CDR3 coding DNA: TGTGCCAGCGCCCCCTCGGGAGGGTTTTTTTGGCCCCAGCATTTT.

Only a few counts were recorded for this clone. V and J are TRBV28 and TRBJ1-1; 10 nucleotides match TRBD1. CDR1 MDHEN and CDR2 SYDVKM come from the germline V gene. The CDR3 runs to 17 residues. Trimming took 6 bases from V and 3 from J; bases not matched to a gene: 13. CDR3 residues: CASRGTGDFVRYTEAFF. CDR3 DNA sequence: TGTGCCAGCAGGGGGACAGGGGATTTTGTTCGGTACACTGAAGCTTTCTTT.

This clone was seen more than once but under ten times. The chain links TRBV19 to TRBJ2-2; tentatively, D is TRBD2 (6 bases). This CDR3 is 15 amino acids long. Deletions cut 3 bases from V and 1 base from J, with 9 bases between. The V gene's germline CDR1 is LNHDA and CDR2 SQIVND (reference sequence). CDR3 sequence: CASSIGAGNTGELFF. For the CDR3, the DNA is TGTGCCAGTAGTATCGGAGCGGGGAACACCGGGGAGCTGTTTTTT.

This chain's CDR3 is CASSSTDQRETQYF. As DNA, the CDR3 is TGTGCCAGCAGTTCTACAGACCAACGGGAGACCCAGTACTTC. The chain links TRBV6-2 or TRBV6-3 to TRBJ2-5, with D unclear. Trimming took 4 bases from V and 5 from J, leaving 14 bases between them. The CDR3 sequence is 14 residues long. Per germline, CDR1 MNHEY and CDR2 SVGEGT.

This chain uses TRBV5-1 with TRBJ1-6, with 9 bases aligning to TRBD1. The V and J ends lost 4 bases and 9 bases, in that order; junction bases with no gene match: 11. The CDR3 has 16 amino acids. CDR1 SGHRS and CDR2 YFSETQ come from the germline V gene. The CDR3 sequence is CASSGGQGREGSPLHF. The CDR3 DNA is TGCGCCAGCAGCGGCGGACAGGGGAGGGAGGGTTCACCCCTCCACTTT.

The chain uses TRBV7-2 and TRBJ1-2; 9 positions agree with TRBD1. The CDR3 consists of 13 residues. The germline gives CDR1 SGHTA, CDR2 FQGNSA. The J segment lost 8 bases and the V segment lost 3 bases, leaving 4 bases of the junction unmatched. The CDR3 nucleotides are TGTGCCAGCAGCTTCGAGGGGACAGGGGGCTACACCTTC. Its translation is CASSFEGTGGYTF.

CDR3 sequence (DNA): TGTGCCAGCAGTTACGCTTCAGGGCGATCCTATGGCTACACCTTC. Its translation: CASSYASGRSYGYTF. The chain carries TRBV6-6 and TRBJ1-2, with D perhaps TRBD1 (5 bases). This CDR3 has 15 residues. Trimming pared 2 bases from V and 4 bases from J, leaving 14 bases between. The germline V gene encodes CDR1 MNHNY and CDR2 SVGAGI (reference sequence).

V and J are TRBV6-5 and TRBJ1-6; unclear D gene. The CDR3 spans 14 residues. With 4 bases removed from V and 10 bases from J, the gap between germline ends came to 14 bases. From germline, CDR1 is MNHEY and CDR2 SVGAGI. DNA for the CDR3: TGTGCCAGCAGTTCCGGGGTTAAGGGCTCACCCCTCCACTTT. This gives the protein CASSSGVKGSPLHF.

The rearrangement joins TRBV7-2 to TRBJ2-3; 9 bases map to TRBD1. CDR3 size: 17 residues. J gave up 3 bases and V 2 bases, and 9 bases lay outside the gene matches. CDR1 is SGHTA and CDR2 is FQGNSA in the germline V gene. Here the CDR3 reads CASSLRSVGTGTDTQYF. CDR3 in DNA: TGTGCCAGCAGCTTAAGATCGGTCGGGACAGGGACAGATACGCAGTATTTT. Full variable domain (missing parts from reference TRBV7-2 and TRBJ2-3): GAGVSQSPSNKVTEKGKDVELRCDPISGHTALYWYRQSLGQGLEFLIYFQGNSAPDKSGLPSDRFSAERTGGSVSTLTIQRTQQEDSAVYLCASSLRSVGTGTDTQYFGPGTRLTVL.

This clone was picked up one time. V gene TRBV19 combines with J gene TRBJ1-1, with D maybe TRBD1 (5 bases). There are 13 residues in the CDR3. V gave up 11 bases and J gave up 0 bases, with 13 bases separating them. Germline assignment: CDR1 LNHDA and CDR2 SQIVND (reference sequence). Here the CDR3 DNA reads TGTGCCGGTGGCAAGGGGCTGAACACTGAAGCTTTCTTT. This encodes CAGGKGLNTEAFF.

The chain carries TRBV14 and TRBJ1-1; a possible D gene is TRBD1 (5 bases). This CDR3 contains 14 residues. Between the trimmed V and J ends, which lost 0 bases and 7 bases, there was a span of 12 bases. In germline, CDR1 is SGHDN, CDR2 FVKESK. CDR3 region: CASSQDLEGREAFF. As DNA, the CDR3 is TGTGCCAGCAGCCAAGATCTGGAGGGGCGTGAAGCTTTCTTT.

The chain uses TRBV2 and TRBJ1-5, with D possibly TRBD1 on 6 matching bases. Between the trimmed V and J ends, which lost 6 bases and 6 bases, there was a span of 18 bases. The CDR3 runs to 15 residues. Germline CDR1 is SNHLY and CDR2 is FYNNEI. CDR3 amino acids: CASRGGGGVGQPQHF. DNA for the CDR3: TGTGCCAGCAGGGGGGGCGGGGGTGTAGGTCAGCCCCAGCATTTT.

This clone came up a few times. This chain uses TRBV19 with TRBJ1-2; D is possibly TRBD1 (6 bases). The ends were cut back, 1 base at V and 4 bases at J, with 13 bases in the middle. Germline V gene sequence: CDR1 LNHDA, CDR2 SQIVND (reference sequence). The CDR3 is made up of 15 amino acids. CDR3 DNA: TGTGCCAGTAGTATAGCGAGGGGGGGAGGCTATGGCTACACCTTC. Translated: CASSIARGGGYGYTF.

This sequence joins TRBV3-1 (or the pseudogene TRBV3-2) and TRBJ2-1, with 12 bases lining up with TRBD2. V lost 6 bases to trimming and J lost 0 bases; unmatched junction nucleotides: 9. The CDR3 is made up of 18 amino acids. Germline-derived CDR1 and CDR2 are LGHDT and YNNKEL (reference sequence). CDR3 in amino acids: CASSLDLAGGNSYNEQFF. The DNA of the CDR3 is TGTGCCAGCAGTCTCGACCTAGCGGGGGGGAACTCCTACAATGAGCAGTTCTTC.

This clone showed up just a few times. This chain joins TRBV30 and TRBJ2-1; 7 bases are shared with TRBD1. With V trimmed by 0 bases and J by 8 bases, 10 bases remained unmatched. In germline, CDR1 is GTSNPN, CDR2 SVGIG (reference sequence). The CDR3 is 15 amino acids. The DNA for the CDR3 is TGTGCCTGGAGTGTAGGGGGCGCGGGCCCCGATGAGCAGTTCTTC. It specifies CAWSVGGAGPDEQFF.

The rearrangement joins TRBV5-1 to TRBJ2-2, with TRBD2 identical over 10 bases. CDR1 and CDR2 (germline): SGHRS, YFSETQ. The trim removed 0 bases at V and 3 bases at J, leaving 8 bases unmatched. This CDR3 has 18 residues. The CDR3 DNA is TGCGCCAGCAGCTTGGTTGGCCTAGCGGGGGAAGACACCGGGGAGCTGTTTTTT. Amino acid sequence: CASSLVGLAGEDTGELFF.

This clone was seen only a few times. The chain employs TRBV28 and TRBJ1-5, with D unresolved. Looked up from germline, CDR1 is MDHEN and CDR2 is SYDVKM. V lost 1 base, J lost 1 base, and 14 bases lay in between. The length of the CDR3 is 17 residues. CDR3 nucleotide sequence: TGTGCCAGCAGTTTATTCGGTTTGGGCAGAAGCAATCAGCCCCAGCATTTT. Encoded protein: CASSLFGLGRSNQPQHF.

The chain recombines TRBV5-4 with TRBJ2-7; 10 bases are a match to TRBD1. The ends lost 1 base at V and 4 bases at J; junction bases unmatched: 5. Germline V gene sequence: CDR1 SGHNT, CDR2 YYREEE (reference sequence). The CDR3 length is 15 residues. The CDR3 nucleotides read TGTGCCAGCAGCTTGCGGGACAGGGGTTTTTACGAGCAGTACTTC. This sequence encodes CASSLRDRGFYEQYF.

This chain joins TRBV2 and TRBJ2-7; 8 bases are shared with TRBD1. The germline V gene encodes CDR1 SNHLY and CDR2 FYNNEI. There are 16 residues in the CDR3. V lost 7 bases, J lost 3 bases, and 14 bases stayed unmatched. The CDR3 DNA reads TGTGCCAGCAACCGAAGGCGGGACAGGACTAACTACGAGCAGTACTTC. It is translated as CASNRRRDRTNYEQYF.

The CDR3 DNA is TGCGCCAGCAGCTTGGCCACAGCGGGGGGGCTCGGTGAGCAGTTCTTC. Translating it yields CASSLATAGGLGEQFF. The chain recombines TRBV5-1 with TRBJ2-1, with 10 bases lining up with TRBD2. Per germline, CDR1 SGHRS and CDR2 YFSETQ. V trimming: 0 bases; J trimming: 9 bases; junction bases outside the gene matches: 9. The CDR3 sequence is 16 residues long.

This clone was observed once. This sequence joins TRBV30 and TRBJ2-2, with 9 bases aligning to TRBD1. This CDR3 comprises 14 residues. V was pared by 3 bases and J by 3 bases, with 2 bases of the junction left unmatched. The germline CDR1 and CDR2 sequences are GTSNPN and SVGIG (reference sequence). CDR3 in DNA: TGTGCCTGGAGGGGGGACAGGGACACCGGGGAGCTGTTTTTT. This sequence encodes CAWRGDRDTGELFF.

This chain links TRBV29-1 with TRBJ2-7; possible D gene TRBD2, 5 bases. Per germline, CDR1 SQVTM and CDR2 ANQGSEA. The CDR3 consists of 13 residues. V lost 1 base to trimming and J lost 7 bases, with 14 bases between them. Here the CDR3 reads CSVEVRISGEQYF. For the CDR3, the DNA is TGCAGCGTTGAAGTACGAATTTCGGGGGAGCAGTACTTC.

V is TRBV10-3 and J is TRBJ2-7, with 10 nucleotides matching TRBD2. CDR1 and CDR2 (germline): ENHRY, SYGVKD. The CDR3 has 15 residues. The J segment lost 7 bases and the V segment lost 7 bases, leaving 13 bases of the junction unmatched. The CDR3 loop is CAINDVAGGKREQYF. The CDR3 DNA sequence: TGTGCCATCAATGACGTAGCGGGGGGTAAACGGGAGCAGTACTTC.

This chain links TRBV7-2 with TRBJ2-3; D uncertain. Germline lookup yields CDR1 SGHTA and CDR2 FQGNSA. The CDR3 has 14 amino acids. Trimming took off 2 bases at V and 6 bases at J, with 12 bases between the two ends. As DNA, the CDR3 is TGTGCCAGCAGCTTATTGCTCCAGTCCGATACGCAGTATTTT. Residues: CASSLLLQSDTQYF.

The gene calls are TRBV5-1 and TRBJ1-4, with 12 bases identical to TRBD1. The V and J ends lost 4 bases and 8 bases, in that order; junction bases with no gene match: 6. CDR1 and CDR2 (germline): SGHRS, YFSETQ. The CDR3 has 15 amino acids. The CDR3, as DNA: TGCGCCAGCAGCGGATCCGGGACAGGGGGCGAAAAACTGTTTTTT. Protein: CASSGSGTGGEKLFF.

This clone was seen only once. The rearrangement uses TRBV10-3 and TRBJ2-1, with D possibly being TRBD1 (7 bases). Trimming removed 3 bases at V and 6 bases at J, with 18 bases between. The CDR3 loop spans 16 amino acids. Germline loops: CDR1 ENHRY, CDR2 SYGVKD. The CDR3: CAISDSTAQGGNEQFF. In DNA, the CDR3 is TGTGCCATCAGTGACTCTACAGCTCAGGGGGGCAATGAGCAGTTCTTC.

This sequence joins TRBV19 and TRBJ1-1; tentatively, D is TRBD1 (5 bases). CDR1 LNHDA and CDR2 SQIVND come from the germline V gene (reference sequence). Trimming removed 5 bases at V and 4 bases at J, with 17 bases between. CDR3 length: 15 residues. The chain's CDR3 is CASSERLGRITEAFF. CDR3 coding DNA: TGTGCCAGTAGTGAACGACTGGGGCGGATCACTGAAGCTTTCTTT.